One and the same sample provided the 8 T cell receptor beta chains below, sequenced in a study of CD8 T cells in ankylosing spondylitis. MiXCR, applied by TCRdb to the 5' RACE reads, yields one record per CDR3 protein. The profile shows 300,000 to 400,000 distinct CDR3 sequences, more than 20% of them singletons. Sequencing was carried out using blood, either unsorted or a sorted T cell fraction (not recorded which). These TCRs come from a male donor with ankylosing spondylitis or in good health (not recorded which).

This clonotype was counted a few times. The CDR3 loop is CASSAGMGTPRSYEQYF. The CDR3, as DNA: TGTGCCAGCAGCGCAGGGATGGGGACACCACGCTCCTACGAGCAGTACTTC. The V gene is TRBV9, the J gene TRBJ2-7; weak D call: TRBD1 (6 bases). Looked up from germline, CDR1 is SGDLS and CDR2 is YYNGEE. Trimming removed 3 bases at V and 0 bases at J, with 19 bases between. The CDR3 spans 17 residues.

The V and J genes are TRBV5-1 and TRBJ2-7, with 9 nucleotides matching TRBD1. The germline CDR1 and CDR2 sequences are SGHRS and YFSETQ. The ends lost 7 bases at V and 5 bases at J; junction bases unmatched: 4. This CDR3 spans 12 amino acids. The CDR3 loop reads CASGTGTHEQYF. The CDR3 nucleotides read TGCGCCAGCGGGACAGGGACCCACGAGCAGTACTTC.

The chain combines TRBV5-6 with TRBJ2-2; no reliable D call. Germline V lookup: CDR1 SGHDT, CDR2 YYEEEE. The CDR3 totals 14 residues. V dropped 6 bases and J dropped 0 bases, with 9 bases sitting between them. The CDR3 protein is CASTYSPNTGELFF. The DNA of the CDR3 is TGTGCCAGCACCTACTCTCCGAACACCGGGGAGCTGTTTTTT.

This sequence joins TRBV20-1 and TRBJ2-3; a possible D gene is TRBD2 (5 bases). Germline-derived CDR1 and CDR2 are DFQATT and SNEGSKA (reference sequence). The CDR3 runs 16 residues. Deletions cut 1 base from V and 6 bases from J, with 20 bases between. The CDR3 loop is CSARAEQADSLDTQYF. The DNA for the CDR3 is TGCAGTGCTAGAGCAGAGCAGGCGGACTCACTGGATACGCAGTATTTT.

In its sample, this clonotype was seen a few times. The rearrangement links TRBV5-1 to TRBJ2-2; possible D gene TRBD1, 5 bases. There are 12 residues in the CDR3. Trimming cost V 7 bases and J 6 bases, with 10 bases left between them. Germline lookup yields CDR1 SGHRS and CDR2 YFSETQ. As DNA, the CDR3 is TGCGCCAGCGGGGCAAGTCCCGGGGAGCTGTTTTTT. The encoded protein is CASGASPGELFF.

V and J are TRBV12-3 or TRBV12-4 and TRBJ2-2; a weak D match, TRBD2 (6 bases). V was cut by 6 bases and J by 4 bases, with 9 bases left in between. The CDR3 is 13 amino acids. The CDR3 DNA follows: TGTGCCAGCAGGAGGGAGGTCACCGGGGAGCTGTTTTTT. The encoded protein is CASRREVTGELFF.

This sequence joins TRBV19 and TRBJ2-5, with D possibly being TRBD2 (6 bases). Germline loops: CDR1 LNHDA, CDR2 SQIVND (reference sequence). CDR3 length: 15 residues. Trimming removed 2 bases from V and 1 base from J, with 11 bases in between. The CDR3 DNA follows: TGTGCCAGTAGTATATGGCCGGGACTCCAAGAGACCCAGTACTTC. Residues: CASSIWPGLQETQYF.

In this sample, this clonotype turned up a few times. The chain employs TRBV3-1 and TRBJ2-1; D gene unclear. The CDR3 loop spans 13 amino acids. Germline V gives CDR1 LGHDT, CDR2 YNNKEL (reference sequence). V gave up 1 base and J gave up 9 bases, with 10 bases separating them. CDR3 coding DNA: TGTGCCAGCAGCCAAGTGATTGCCGGTGAGCAGTTCTTC. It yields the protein CASSQVIAGEQFF.